Detailed here is one T cell receptor beta chain. Its antigen is currently unknown. The data were produced by immunoSEQ multiplex PCR, yet TCRdb's version contains in-frame clones alone and is incomplete. The sample lists around 56,000 clones; about 81% were seen once. This specimen comes from a study of a mutant IDH1 vaccine in newly diagnosed glioma. Stated time point: week 23, last vaccination. Doses of 300 ug of mutant IDH1 20-mer peptide were given with topical imiquimod. The sample was PBMCs, taken from a glioma patient whose treatment included an IDH1 peptide vaccine. The source is a middle-aged woman with glioma. Some clones in this sample may be carry-over from other donors' samples.

CDR3: CASSYWGGQPQHF. The CDR3 nucleotides are TGTGCCAGCAGTTACTGGGGTGGACAGCCCCAGCATTTT. The chain joins TRBV27 to TRBJ1-5; D not certain. The CDR3 consists of 13 residues. The ends were cut back, 4 bases at V and 7 bases at J, with 11 bases in the middle. Germline V gene data show CDR1 as MNHEY and CDR2 as SMNVEV (reference sequence).